This T cell receptor (beta chain) appears in the sequencing data of a study of OX40 agonist ivuxolimab in advanced cancers. Study-level information: Dose-escalation patients suffered from hepatocellular carcinoma, melanoma, renal cell or head and neck cancer. Prior anti-PD-1, anti-PD-L1 or anti-CTLA-4 therapy did not bar entry, and roughly 40% had some.

About this clone itself: Its antigen is still unknown.

Overall study findings and caveats: Several nonresponders also turned out to have low normalized T-cell clonal expansion. No determination was made of the antigen specificity of the expanded peripheral T cells.

Measured with immunoSEQ multiplex PCR; TCRdb has only the in-frame clones, and not every one. The table has about 62,000 clones, 70% to 80% seen once. The CDR3 covers 17 residues. The V gene lost 0 bases and the J gene lost 8 bases, with 19 bases spanning the gap. The germline CDR1 and CDR2 sequences are ENHRY and SYGVKD. The J gene is TRBJ1-4, the V gene TRBV10-3, with D unclear. The clonotype originates from an adult with an advanced solid tumor such as melanoma, head and neck, liver or kidney cancer. This specimen consisted of CD4+ or CD8+ T cells sorted from blood, obtained in a trial of the OX40 agonist ivuxolimab. The CDR3, as DNA: TGTGCCATCAGTGAGTCGCCGCTGTACGGGCTCGGGGAAAAACTGTTTTTT. Translating it yields CAISESPLYGLGEKLFF.